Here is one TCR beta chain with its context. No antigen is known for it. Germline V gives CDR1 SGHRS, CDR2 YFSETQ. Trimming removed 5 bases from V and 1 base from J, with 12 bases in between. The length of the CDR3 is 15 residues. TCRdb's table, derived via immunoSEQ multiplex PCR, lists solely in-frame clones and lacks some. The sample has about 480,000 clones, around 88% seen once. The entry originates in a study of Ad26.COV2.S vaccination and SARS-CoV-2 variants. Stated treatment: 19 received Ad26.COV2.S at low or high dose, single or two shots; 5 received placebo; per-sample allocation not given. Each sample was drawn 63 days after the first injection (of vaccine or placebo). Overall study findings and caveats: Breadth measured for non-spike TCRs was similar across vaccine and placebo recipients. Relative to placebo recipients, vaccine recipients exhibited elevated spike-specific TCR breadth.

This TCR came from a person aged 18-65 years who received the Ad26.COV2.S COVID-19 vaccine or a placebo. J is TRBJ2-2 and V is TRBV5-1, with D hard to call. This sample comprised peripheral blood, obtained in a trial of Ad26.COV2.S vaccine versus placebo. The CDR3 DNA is TGCGCCAGCAGACTGGCACCTCAGAACACCGGGGAGCTGTTTTTT. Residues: CASRLAPQNTGELFF.